Sequencing of this T cell receptor (beta chain) was carried out in a study of beta chain features in type 1 diabetes. General study findings and limits: Moderate but significant shortening of TCRB CDR3s was recorded in all four CD4+ subsets from Type 1 diabetes patients.

The CDR3 covers 16 residues. Germline V gives CDR1 LNHNV, CDR2 YYDKDF (reference sequence). The V segment lost 2 bases and the J segment 8 bases; nucleotides outside the gene matches: 9. The whole isolated RNA underwent reverse transcription, so sequencing captured expressed TCRB transcripts. The protocol was immunoSEQ multiplex PCR, while the TCRdb copy is restricted to in-frame clones and leaves out a portion. The table shows more than 100,000 clones, with around 9% occurring only once. As concerns this clone: Antigen: not known.

The chain uses TRBV15 and TRBJ1-4; 9 bases align to TRBD1. The sequence was collected from a man aged 30 to 39 with type 1 diabetes. What was sequenced was central memory CD4+ T cells from blood. The CDR3 bases are TGTGCCACCAGCAGAACGAGACAGGGGGATAGGGAAAAACTGTTTTTT. Translating gives CATSRTRQGDREKLFF.